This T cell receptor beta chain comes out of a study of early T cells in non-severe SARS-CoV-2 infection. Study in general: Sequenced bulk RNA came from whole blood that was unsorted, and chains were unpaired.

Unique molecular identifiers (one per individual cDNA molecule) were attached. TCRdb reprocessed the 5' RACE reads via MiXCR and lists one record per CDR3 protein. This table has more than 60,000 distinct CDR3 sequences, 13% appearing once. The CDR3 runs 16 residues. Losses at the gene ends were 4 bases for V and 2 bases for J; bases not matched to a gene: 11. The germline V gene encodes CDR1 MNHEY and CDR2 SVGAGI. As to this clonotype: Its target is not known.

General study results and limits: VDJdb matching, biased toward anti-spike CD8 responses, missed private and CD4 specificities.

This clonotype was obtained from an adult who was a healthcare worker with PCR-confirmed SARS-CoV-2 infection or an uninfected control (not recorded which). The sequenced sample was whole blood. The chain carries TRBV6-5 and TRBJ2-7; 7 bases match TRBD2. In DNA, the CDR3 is TGTGCCAGCAGTTCCATATCGGGGGGACTTACCTACGAGCAGTACTTC. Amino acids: CASSSISGGLTYEQYF.